This TCR beta chain originates from a study of cytomegalovirus exposure and HLA in healthy donors. PCR used 60 Vbeta primers and 13 Jbeta primers. Per the authors' pipeline: Later work found 65 million to 85 million unique TCR beta chains, with about 10 million shared. Clones were sequenced by immunoSEQ multiplex PCR, and TCRdb holds only the in-frame ones, with some missing. V, J and clone size were drawn from that table, and D and trimming were deduced from the DNA. The sample yields more than 120,000 clones, about 80% seen once. CDR3 length: 16 amino acids. The germline gives CDR1 SGHTA, CDR2 FQGNSA. Trimming cost V 1 base and J 3 bases; bases outside gene matches: 7. Study results and caveats: Common viral pathogens seemed to be connected with several of the most significant clusters, according to a later analysis. Earlier analysis yielded a pattern in which most TCR beta V segments were productive about 90% or about 30% of the time.

Notes on this clone: Its antigen is unknown.

The receptor's source is a woman aged 40 to 49 in good health and CMV-seropositive. Sequencing was carried out using PBMCs. The V and J genes are TRBV7-2 and TRBJ2-5; 8 nucleotides line up with TRBD1. As DNA, the CDR3 is TGTGCCAGCAGCTTAGTTGTCGGGACAGGAAAAGAGACCCAGTACTTC. Translating gives CASSLVVGTGKETQYF.